A selection of T cell receptor beta chains follows, all from one sample in a study of Ad26.COV2.S vaccination and SARS-CoV-2 variants. The protocol was immunoSEQ multiplex PCR, while the TCRdb copy is restricted to in-frame clones and leaves out a portion. The data show 300,000 to 400,000 clones, just over 85% seen once. Here the sequenced sample was peripheral blood, taken in a trial of Ad26.COV2.S vaccine versus placebo. The receptors come from a person between 18 and 65 years old who received the Ad26.COV2.S COVID-19 vaccine or a placebo. CDR3s include the opening cysteine and the closing phenylalanine or tryptophan. Each record gives: V gene, J gene, D gene, clone size, CDR3 DNA, CDR3 protein. The D gene is left open where the match is weak. Clone size is given for some rows only: seen once, a few or many times, or a class if the clone is expanded.

v_gene: TRBV5-4
j_gene: TRBJ1-5
d_gene: TRBD1
abundance: NA
CDR3nt: TGTGCCAGCAGCTTCGGACAGGATCAGCCCCAGCATTTT
CDR3aa: CASSFGQDQPQHF

v_gene: TRBV19
j_gene: TRBJ1-5
d_gene: TRBD1
abundance: NA
CDR3nt: TGTGCCAGTAGTACCCCCAAGGGCAGGGGGAGAGGCAATCAGCCCCAGCATTTT
CDR3aa: CASSTPKGRGRGNQPQHF

v_gene: TRBV29-1
j_gene: TRBJ2-7
d_gene: TRBD1
abundance: once
CDR3nt: TGCAGCGTTGAAGATCGTAGGGGGCACGAGCAGTACTTC
CDR3aa: CSVEDRRGHEQYF

v_gene: TRBV19
j_gene: TRBJ1-1
d_gene: NA
abundance: NA
CDR3nt: TGTGCCAGTAGTATGGGGGCAGGTCCCACTGAAGCTTTCTTT
CDR3aa: CASSMGAGPTEAFF

v_gene: TRBV5-1
j_gene: TRBJ1-2
d_gene: NA
abundance: NA
CDR3nt: TGCGCCAGCAGCCCGGACAGAGTCTATGGCTACACCTTC
CDR3aa: CASSPDRVYGYTF

v_gene: TRBV5-1
j_gene: TRBJ2-7
d_gene: NA
abundance: NA
CDR3nt: TGCTCCAGCCGAGGGCAAAACTCCTACGAGCAGTACTTC
CDR3aa: CSSRGQNSYEQYF

v_gene: TRBV18
j_gene: TRBJ2-2
d_gene: NA
abundance: NA
CDR3nt: TGTGCCAGCTCACCACCGAAAACGGCACGTCGCCGGGAGCTGTTTTTT
CDR3aa: CASSPPKTARRRELFF

v_gene: TRBV7-2
j_gene: TRBJ2-7
d_gene: TRBD2
abundance: few
CDR3nt: TGTGCCAGCAGCTTAGCCCTAGCGGGGGGGATCTACGAGCAGTACTTC
CDR3aa: CASSLALAGGIYEQYF

v_gene: TRBV11-2
j_gene: TRBJ2-1
d_gene: TRBD1
abundance: NA
CDR3nt: TGTGCCAGCAGCGGAGTGACAGGGTTCGCTGAGCAGTTCTTC
CDR3aa: CASSGVTGFAEQFF

v_gene: TRBV7-8
j_gene: TRBJ1-4
d_gene: NA
abundance: NA
CDR3nt: TGTGCCAGCAGCAACACTTACCCTAACGAAAAACTGTTTTTT
CDR3aa: CASSNTYPNEKLFF

v_gene: TRBV7-2
j_gene: TRBJ2-3
d_gene: TRBD2
abundance: once
CDR3nt: TGTGCCAGCAGCTTAGCAGGGAAGCGGGGATGGGCGGGAGATACGCAGTATTTT
CDR3aa: CASSLAGKRGWAGDTQYF

v_gene: TRBV7-6
j_gene: TRBJ2-3
d_gene: NA
abundance: NA
CDR3nt: TGTGCCAGCAGCTTCTTCGGTGTAGATACGCAGTATTTT
CDR3aa: CASSFFGVDTQYF

v_gene: TRBV5-8
j_gene: TRBJ1-3
d_gene: NA
abundance: few
CDR3nt: TGTGCCAGCATGAGGGGTACCTCTGGAAACACCATATATTTT
CDR3aa: CASMRGTSGNTIYF

v_gene: TRBV7-2
j_gene: TRBJ1-2
d_gene: NA
abundance: NA
CDR3nt: TGTGCCAGCAGCTTAGTGTGGGCCAGTCAGTTCTATGGCTACACCTTC
CDR3aa: CASSLVWASQFYGYTF

v_gene: TRBV5-6
j_gene: TRBJ1-4
d_gene: TRBD1
abundance: few
CDR3nt: TGTGCCAGCAGCGATTTAGGGACAGCAACTAATGAAAAACTGTTTTTT
CDR3aa: CASSDLGTATNEKLFF

v_gene: TRBV30
j_gene: TRBJ1-5
d_gene: TRBD1
abundance: NA
CDR3nt: TGTGCCTGGGGCGGACAGGGTGTGGGCAATCAGCCCCAGCATTTT
CDR3aa: CAWGGQGVGNQPQHF

v_gene: TRBV3-1/TRBV3-2
j_gene: TRBJ1-4
d_gene: TRBD1
abundance: few
CDR3nt: TGTGCCAGCAGCCAGACTTCAGGGGGCTTTAATGAAAAACTGTTTTTT
CDR3aa: CASSQTSGGFNEKLFF

v_gene: TRBV23-1
j_gene: TRBJ2-3
d_gene: TRBD2
abundance: NA
CDR3nt: TGCGCCAGCAGTCAAGGGGGGGACACAGATACGCAGTATTTT
CDR3aa: CASSQGGDTDTQYF

v_gene: TRBV27
j_gene: TRBJ1-4
d_gene: NA
abundance: NA
CDR3nt: TGTGCCAGCAGCCGTATGGGTGAAAAACTGTTTTTT
CDR3aa: CASSRMGEKLFF

v_gene: TRBV3-1/TRBV3-2
j_gene: TRBJ1-5
d_gene: NA
abundance: NA
CDR3nt: TGTGCCAGCAGCCAAAGGTTTGACACAGCTAATCAGCCCCAGCATTTT
CDR3aa: CASSQRFDTANQPQHF

v_gene: TRBV5-4
j_gene: TRBJ2-1
d_gene: NA
abundance: few
CDR3nt: TGTGCCAGCAGCTTGTATAGCCACAGGATAAGCAATGAGCAGTTCTTC
CDR3aa: CASSLYSHRISNEQFF

v_gene: TRBV30
j_gene: TRBJ2-3
d_gene: TRBD2
abundance: NA
CDR3nt: TGTGCCTGGAGTGTAGGCCTAGCGGGGGGGGCAGATACGCAGTATTTT
CDR3aa: CAWSVGLAGGADTQYF

v_gene: TRBV2
j_gene: TRBJ1-4
d_gene: NA
abundance: NA
CDR3nt: TGTGCCAGCGGGGGGATCAATGAAAAACTGTTTTTT
CDR3aa: CASGGINEKLFF

v_gene: TRBV11-2
j_gene: TRBJ1-1
d_gene: NA
abundance: NA
CDR3nt: TGTGCCAGCAGCTTTGGTTTAGGGAACACTGAAGCTTTCTTT
CDR3aa: CASSFGLGNTEAFF

v_gene: TRBV7-8
j_gene: TRBJ1-1
d_gene: TRBD1
abundance: NA
CDR3nt: TGTGCCAGCAGCGCTGGGACAGGGGGGAACACTGAAGCTTTCTTT
CDR3aa: CASSAGTGGNTEAFF

v_gene: TRBV5-4
j_gene: TRBJ1-2
d_gene: TRBD1
abundance: NA
CDR3nt: TGTGCCAGCAGCGCCCGGACAGGGGGTGGCTACACCTTC
CDR3aa: CASSARTGGGYTF

v_gene: TRBV6-4
j_gene: TRBJ2-3
d_gene: NA
abundance: NA
CDR3nt: TGTGCCAGCACCCAGATCACAGATACGCAGTATTTT
CDR3aa: CASTQITDTQYF

v_gene: TRBV6-5
j_gene: TRBJ1-6
d_gene: NA
abundance: NA
CDR3nt: TGTGCCAGCAGACGAGGGGGGGGATCACCCCTCCACTTT
CDR3aa: CASRRGGGSPLHF

v_gene: TRBV18
j_gene: TRBJ1-2
d_gene: NA
abundance: NA
CDR3nt: TGTGCCAGCTCACCTCCAGCTAACTATGGCTACACCTTC
CDR3aa: CASSPPANYGYTF

v_gene: TRBV5-4
j_gene: TRBJ1-2
d_gene: NA
abundance: once
CDR3nt: TGTGCCAGCAGCCCTAGGACCAGATCTGTCTATGGCTACACCTTC
CDR3aa: CASSPRTRSVYGYTF

v_gene: TRBV6-5
j_gene: TRBJ2-7
d_gene: TRBD1
abundance: NA
CDR3nt: TGTGCCAGCAGATCTTGGGGGACAGGGGGCTACGAGCAGTACTTC
CDR3aa: CASRSWGTGGYEQYF

v_gene: TRBV18
j_gene: TRBJ1-6
d_gene: NA
abundance: few
CDR3nt: TGTGCCAGCTCACCAGGAGGGGATTCACCCCTCCACTTT
CDR3aa: CASSPGGDSPLHF